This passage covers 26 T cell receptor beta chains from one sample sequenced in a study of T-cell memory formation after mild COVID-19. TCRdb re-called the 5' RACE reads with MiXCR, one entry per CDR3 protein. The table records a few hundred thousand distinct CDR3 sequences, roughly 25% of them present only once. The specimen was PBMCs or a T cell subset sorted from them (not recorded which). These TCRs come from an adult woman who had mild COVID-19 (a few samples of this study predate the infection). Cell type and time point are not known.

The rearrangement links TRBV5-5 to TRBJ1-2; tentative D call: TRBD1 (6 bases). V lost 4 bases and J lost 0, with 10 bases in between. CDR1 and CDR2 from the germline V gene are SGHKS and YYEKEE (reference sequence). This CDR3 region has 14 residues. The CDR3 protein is CASSAGATNYGYTF. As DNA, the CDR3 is TGTGCCAGCAGCGCAGGGGCTACTAACTATGGCTACACCTTC.

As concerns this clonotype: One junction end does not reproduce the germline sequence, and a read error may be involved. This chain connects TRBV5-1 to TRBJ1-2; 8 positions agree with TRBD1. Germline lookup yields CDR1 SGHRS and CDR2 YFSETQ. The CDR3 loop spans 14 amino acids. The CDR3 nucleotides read TGCGCCAGCAGCCCAACAGGGGGAGAATATGGATACACCTTC. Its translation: CASSPTGGEYGYTF.

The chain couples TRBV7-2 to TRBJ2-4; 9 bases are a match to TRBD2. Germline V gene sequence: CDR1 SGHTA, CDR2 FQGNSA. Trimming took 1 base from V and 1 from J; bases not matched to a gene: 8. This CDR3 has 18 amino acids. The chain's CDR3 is CASSLGLAGQRAKNIQYF. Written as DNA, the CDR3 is TGTGCCAGCAGCTTAGGGCTAGCGGGACAACGGGCCAAAAACATTCAGTACTTC. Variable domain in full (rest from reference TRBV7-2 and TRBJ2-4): GAGVSQSPSNKVTEKGKDVELRCDPISGHTALYWYRQSLGQGLEFLIYFQGNSAPDKSGLPSDRFSAERTGGSVSTLTIQRTQQEDSAVYLCASSLGLAGQRAKNIQYFGAGTRLSVL.

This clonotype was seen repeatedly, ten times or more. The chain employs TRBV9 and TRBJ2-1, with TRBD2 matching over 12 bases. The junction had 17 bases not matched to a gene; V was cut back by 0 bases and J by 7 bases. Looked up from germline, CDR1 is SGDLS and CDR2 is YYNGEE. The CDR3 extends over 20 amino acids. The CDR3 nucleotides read TGTGCCAGCAGCGTAGACCCCTTCCCCCTGACTAGCGGGAGCGCGAATGAGCAGTTCTTC. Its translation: CASSVDPFPLTSGSANEQFF.

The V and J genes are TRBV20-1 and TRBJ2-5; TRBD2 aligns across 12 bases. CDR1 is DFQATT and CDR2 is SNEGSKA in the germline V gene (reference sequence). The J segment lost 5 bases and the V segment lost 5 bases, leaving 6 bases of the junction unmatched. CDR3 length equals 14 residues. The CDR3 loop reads CSADLAGGTETQYF. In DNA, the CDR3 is TGCAGTGCTGATCTAGCGGGGGGGACGGAGACCCAGTACTTC.

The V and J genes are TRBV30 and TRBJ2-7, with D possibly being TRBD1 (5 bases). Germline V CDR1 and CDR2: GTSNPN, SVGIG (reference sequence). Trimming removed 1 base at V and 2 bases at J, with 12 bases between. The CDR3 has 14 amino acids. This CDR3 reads CAWSETGPTYEQYF. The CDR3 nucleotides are TGTGCCTGGAGTGAAACAGGCCCAACCTACGAGCAGTACTTC.

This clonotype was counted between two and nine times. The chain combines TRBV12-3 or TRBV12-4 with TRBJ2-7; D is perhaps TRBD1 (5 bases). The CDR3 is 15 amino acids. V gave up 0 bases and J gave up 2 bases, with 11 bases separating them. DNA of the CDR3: TGTGCCAGCAGTTTAGCCGTGACAGAAACCTACGAGCAGTACTTC. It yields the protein CASSLAVTETYEQYF.

The CDR3 coding sequence is TGTGCCAGCAGCTGGACAGGGGCCACAGATACGCAGTATTTT. Its translation is CASSWTGATDTQYF. The chain recombines TRBV7-2 with TRBJ2-3; the match to TRBD1 covers 9 bases. The trim removed 4 bases at V and 2 bases at J, leaving 1 base unmatched. Germline V gene data show CDR1 as SGHTA and CDR2 as FQGNSA. This CDR3 has 14 residues.

DNA of the CDR3: TGTGCCAGCAGTCTCAGGAGTTGGGCTGGCTACACCTTC. Its protein product is CASSLRSWAGYTF. The rearrangement links TRBV28 to TRBJ1-2, with D uncertain. Trimming took off 5 bases at V and 7 bases at J, with 14 bases between the two ends. The germline V gene encodes CDR1 MDHEN and CDR2 SYDVKM. The CDR3 has 13 amino acids.

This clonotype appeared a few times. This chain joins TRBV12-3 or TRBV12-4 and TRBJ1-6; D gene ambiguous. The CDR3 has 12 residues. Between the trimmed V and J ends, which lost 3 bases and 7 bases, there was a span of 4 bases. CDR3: CASSFDNSPLHF. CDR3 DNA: TGTGCCAGCAGTTTCGACAATTCACCCCTCCACTTT.

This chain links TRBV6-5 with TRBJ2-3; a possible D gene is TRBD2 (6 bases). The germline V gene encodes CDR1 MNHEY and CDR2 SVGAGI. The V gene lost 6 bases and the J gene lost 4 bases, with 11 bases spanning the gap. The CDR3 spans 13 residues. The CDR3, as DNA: TGTGCCAGCAGGTCCTGGGGGGCAGATACGCAGTATTTT. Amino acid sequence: CASRSWGADTQYF.

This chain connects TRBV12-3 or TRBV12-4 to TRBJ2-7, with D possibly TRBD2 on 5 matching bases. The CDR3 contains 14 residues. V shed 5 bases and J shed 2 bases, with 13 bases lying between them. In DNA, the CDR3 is TGTGCCAGCAGTGCTGGACTCCCGGCCTACGAGCAGTACTTC. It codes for CASSAGLPAYEQYF.

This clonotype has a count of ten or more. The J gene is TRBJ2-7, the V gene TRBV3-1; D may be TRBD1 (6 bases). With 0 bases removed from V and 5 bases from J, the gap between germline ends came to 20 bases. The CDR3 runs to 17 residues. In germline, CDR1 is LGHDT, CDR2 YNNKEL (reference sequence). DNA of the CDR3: TGTGCCAGCAGCCAAGACTTGATACAGGGATATCGCAACGAGCAGTACTTC. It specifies CASSQDLIQGYRNEQYF.

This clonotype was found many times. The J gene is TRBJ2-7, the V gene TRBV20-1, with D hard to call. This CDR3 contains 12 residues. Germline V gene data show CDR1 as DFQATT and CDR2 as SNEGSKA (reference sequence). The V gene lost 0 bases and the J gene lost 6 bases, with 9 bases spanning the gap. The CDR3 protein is CSARDGWGEQYF. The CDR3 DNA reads TGCAGTGCTAGAGATGGTTGGGGCGAGCAGTACTTC.

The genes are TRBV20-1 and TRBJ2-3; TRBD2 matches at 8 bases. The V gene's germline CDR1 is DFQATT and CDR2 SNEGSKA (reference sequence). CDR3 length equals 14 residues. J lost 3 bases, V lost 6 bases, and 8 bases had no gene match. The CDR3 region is CSALTSGRTDTQYF. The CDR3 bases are TGCAGTGCCCTCACTAGCGGAAGGACAGATACGCAGTATTTT.

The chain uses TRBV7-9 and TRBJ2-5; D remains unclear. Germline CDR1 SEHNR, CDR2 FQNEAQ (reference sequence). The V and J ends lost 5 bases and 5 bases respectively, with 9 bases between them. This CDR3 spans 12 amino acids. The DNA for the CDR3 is TGTGCCAGCAGCAACCCCGGGGAGACCCAGTACTTC. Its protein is CASSNPGETQYF.

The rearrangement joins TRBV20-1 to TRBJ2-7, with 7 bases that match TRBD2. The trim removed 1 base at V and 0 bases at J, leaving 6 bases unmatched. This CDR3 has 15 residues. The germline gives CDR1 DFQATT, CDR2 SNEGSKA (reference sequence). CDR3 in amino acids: CSARVRASGSYEQYF. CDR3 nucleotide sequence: TGCAGTGCTAGAGTAAGAGCTAGCGGCTCCTACGAGCAGTACTTC.

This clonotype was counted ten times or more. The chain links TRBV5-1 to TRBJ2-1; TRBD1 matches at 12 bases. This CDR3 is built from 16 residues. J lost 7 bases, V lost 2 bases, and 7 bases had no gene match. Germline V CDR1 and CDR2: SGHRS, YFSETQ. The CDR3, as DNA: TGCGCCAGCAGCTTAACCGGGACAGGGGGCTCTAATGAGCAGTTCTTC. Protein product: CASSLTGTGGSNEQFF.

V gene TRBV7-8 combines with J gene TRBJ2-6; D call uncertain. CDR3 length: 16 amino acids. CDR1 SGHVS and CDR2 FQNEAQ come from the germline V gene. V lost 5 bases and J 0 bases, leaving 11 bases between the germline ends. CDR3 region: CASSSRRISGANVLTF. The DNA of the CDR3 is TGTGCCAGCAGCAGTAGACGGATCTCTGGGGCCAACGTCCTGACTTTC.

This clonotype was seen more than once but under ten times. The CDR3, as DNA: TGTGCCAGCAGTTTCCAAGCGGGGGGCTCCACAGATACGCAGTATTTT. As protein: CASSFQAGGSTDTQYF. The chain links TRBV6-4 to TRBJ2-3; 9 nucleotides align to TRBD2. CDR3 size: 16 residues. The V gene end was trimmed by 5 bases and the J gene end by 2 bases; junction bases not matched to a gene: 8. Germline loops: CDR1 MRHNA, CDR2 SNTAGT.

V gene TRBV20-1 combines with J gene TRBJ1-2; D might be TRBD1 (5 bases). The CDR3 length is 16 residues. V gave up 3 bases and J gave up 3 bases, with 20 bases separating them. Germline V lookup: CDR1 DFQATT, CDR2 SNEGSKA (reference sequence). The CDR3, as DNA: TGCAGTGCTAGGGGCCGGGGCAGAAAGGCGGACTATGGCTACACCTTC. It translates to CSARGRGRKADYGYTF.

CDR3 residues: CASSLGTSGLDTQYF. CDR3 coding DNA: TGTGCCAGCAGCCTTGGGACTAGCGGGTTAGATACGCAGTATTTT. This rearrangement joins TRBV3-1 to TRBJ2-3; 12 bases map to TRBD2. Per the germline V gene, CDR1 is LGHDT and CDR2 is YNNKEL (reference sequence). The CDR3 has 15 residues. V was pared by 4 bases and J by 5 bases, with 4 bases of the junction left unmatched.

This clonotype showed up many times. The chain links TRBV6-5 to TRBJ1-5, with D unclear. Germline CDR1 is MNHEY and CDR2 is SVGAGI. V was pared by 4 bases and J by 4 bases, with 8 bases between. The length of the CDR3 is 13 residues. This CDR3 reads CASSFRGNQPQHF. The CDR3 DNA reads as TGTGCCAGCAGTTTCAGAGGGAATCAGCCCCAGCATTTT.

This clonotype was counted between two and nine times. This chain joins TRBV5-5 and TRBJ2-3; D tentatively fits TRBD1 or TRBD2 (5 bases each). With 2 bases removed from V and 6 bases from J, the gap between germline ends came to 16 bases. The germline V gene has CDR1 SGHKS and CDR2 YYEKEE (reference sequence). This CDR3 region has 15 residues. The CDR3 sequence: CASSFVGPHGDTQYF. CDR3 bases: TGTGCCAGCAGCTTTGTGGGACCTCACGGGGATACGCAGTATTTT.

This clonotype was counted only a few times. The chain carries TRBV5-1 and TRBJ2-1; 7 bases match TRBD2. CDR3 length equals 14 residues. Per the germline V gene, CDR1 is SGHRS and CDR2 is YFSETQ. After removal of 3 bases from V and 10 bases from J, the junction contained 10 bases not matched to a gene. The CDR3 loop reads CASSWEGLPGEQFF. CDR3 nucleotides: TGCGCCAGCAGCTGGGAGGGACTCCCAGGGGAGCAGTTCTTC.

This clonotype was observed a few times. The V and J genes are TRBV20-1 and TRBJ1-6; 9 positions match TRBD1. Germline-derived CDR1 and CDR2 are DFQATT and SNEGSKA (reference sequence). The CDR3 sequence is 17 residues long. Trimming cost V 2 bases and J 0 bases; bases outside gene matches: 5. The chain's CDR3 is CSARSRQGGSYNSPLHF. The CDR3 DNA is TGCAGTGCTAGATCTAGACAGGGGGGCTCCTATAATTCACCCCTCCACTTT.